The next 5 T cell receptor beta chains were all read from a single sample in a study of T cells in Graves' hyperthyroidism and ophthalmopathy. Template material for amplifying TCR beta CDR3 regions consisted of RNA transcripts. HTBI primers were employed in a first-round RT-PCR of the TCR CDR3. TCRdb processed the multiplex PCR reads anew with MiXCR; each CDR3 protein has one entry. The table lists around 250,000 distinct CDR3 sequences, approximately 14% of them singletons, with about an eighth in the top ten. Sequenced input: blood. These receptors were taken from a woman between 40 and 50 years old with Graves' hyperthyroidism that later progressed to Graves' ophthalmopathy.

This clonotype appeared many times. The gene calls are TRBV10-3 and TRBJ1-1, with a possible D match to TRBD1 (5 bases). Germline V gene sequence: CDR1 ENHRY, CDR2 SYGVKD. The CDR3 extends over 13 amino acids. The V end lost 6 bases, the J end lost 4 bases, and 12 bases lay between the germline ends. CDR3 region: CAIRPPGGTEAFF. Written as DNA, the CDR3 is TGTGCCATCAGGCCCCCCGGGGGCACTGAAGCTTTCTTT.

This clonotype appeared once. A read error is possible here, since a much larger clone lies one base away. Because the CDR3 is missing its conserved closing phenylalanine or tryptophan, this is likely a read error. This chain connects TRBV4-1 to TRBJ2-3; maybe TRBD2 (6 bases). Germline V gene data show CDR1 as MGHRA and CDR2 as YSYEKL. This CDR3 has 15 residues. V was cut by 2 bases and J by 5 bases, with 14 bases left in between. This CDR3 reads CASSQLGSWIDTQYS. As DNA, the CDR3 is TGCGCCAGCAGCCAACTCGGGAGTTGGATAGATACGCAGTATTCT.

Ten or more counts support this clonotype. The DNA of the CDR3 is TGCGCCAGCAGCACATCGGAAGTAGATACGCAGTATTTT. This encodes CASSTSEVDTQYF. V and J are TRBV4-1 and TRBJ2-3; D is unclear. Trimming cost V 5 bases and J 5 bases, with 11 bases left between them. CDR1 is MGHRA and CDR2 is YSYEKL in the germline V gene. The CDR3 totals 13 residues.

This clonotype was counted many times. V and J are TRBV6-2 or TRBV6-3 and TRBJ1-5, with D unresolved. The germline V gene encodes CDR1 MNHEY and CDR2 SVGEGT. This CDR3 region has 15 residues. V lost 3 bases and J lost 5, with 14 bases in between. This chain's CDR3 is CASSYLASLHQPQHF. The CDR3, as DNA: TGTGCCAGCAGTTATCTGGCCAGCCTCCATCAGCCCCAGCATTTT.

Concerning this clonotype itself: Being one base from a much bigger clone, this may be a read error. The genes are TRBV6-2 or TRBV6-3 and TRBJ1-4; D call uncertain. CDR3 length: 13 amino acids. Trimming cost V 4 bases and J 11 bases, with 14 bases left between them. The germline V gene has CDR1 MNHEY and CDR2 SVGEGT. The CDR3 DNA sequence: TGTGCCAGCAGTTTCTTGAGCCCCAAGAAACTGTTTTTT. Protein sequence: CASSFLSPKKLFF.